This T cell receptor (beta chain) is drawn from a study of blood T cell repertoires in COVID-19. Study-wide background: Both acute and convalescent COVID-19 samples were obtained from the United States, Italy and Spain. T cells, B-cell-depleted T cells, or PBMCs provided the cDNA or gDNA that served as material.

Germline V gives CDR1 MDHEN, CDR2 SYDVKM. CDR3 length equals 15 residues. V was shortened by 2 bases and J by 4 bases, with 11 bases between the two germline ends. In the original workflow: Estimates of nucleated cell counts were drawn from the amplification of reference gene primers. Using immunoSEQ multiplex PCR, the repertoire was profiled, and TCRdb retains in-frame clones only, with some absent. D and trimming come from the DNA, and the V and J calls and clone size come from that table. The sample includes tens of thousands of clones, about four fifths of them seen just once. This clone was recorded only once.

The chain uses TRBV28 and TRBJ2-2; the D gene is possibly TRBD2 (5 bases). Sequencing input: peripheral blood. This TCR came from a woman aged 70-85 years with acute or convalescent COVID-19. CDR3 loop: CASSLDFRGTGELFF. In DNA, the CDR3 is TGTGCCAGCAGTTTAGACTTCCGGGGCACCGGGGAGCTGTTTTTT.